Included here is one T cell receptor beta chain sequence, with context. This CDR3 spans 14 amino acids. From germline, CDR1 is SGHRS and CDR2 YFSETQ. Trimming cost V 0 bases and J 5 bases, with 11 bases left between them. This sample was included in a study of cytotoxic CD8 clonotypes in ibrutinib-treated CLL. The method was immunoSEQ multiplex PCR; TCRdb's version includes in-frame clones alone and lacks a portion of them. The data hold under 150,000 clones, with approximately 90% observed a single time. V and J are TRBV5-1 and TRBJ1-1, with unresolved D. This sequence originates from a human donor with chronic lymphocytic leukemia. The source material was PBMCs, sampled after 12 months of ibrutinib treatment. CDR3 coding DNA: TGCGCCAGCAGCTTGGGTCAACAGATTACTGAAGCTTTCTTT. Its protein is CASSLGQQITEAFF.